The rows below give T cell receptor beta chains drawn from one sample of a study of blood T cell repertoires in COVID-19. TCRdb's table, derived via immunoSEQ multiplex PCR, lists solely in-frame clones and lacks some. This table has around 180,000 clones, about 88% appearing once. Sample: peripheral blood. These TCRs come from a man aged 55 to 69 with acute or convalescent COVID-19. Each CDR3 is given without its conserved first and last residue.

J gene,V gene,CDR3 protein
TRBJ1-2,TRBV9,ASSVAQGDYGYT
TRBJ2-2,TRBV11-3,ASSPRGGDTGELF
TRBJ2-4,TRBV7-9,ASSPGAGGKNIQY
TRBJ1-2,TRBV2,ASSEGGYGYT
TRBJ1-1,TRBV7-9,ASSLLDREAF
TRBJ1-2,TRBV27,ASSYSGGAGGYT
TRBJ2-4,TRBV4-1,ASSQDSGAVAKNIQY
TRBJ2-3,TRBV27,ASSLLQTSGVDTQY
TRBJ2-7,TRBV27,ASSFYQGGDEQY
TRBJ1-3,TRBV7-9,ASSLSLASGNTIY
TRBJ1-5,TRBV2,ASRETSNQPQH
TRBJ2-1,TRBV27,ASSSGLAVNEQF
TRBJ2-3,TRBV7-2,ASSSSSGLAPTY
TRBJ1-4,TRBV6-4,ASSRDRGDEKLF
TRBJ1-1,TRBV12-3/TRBV12-4,ASSQEEDTEAF
TRBJ2-3,TRBV5-4,ASSKTSGIGDTQY
TRBJ2-3,TRBV19,ASTYRGTDTQY
TRBJ1-5,TRBV9,ASSQGTGWEVGQPQH
TRBJ2-7,TRBV3-1/TRBV3-2,ASSQTGGSYEQY
TRBJ2-3,TRBV5-1,ASSLSSRTDTQY
TRBJ2-5,TRBV27,ASSTRLAGLGQETQY
TRBJ1-2,TRBV6-5,ASTGGPPYGYT
TRBJ2-3,TRBV2,ASSEARAGASLTDTQY
TRBJ2-3,TRBV6-1,ASSEGLAGVDTQY
TRBJ2-2,TRBV19,ASEGGLTGELF
TRBJ1-2,TRBV30,AWRPGTGGWADGYT
TRBJ1-1,TRBV7-8,ASSPPGTPYTEAF
TRBJ2-5,TRBV18,ASSPSVYQETQY
TRBJ1-1,TRBV15,ATSRVGDSKAF
TRBJ1-4,TRBV5-1,ASSLLGGEKLF
TRBJ1-2,TRBV19,ASSISTGNYGYT
TRBJ2-2,TRBV5-1,ASSPRGGPGELF
TRBJ1-4,TRBV9,ASSVDSHRDGLF
TRBJ2-2,TRBV5-1,ASSPLTSGTGELF
TRBJ1-4,TRBV7-8,ASSAPYADRGGEEKLF
TRBJ2-1,TRBV6-5,ASSSRGNEQF
TRBJ1-2,TRBV18,ASSPLQGESGYT
TRBJ2-1,TRBV10-2,ATREGNYNEQF
TRBJ2-7,TRBV12-5,ASGRGAGAAEQY
TRBJ2-1,TRBV5-1,ASSGMTGTYNEQF
TRBJ2-3,TRBV9,ASSPAAGGRTDTQY
TRBJ1-2,TRBV29-1,SVEEGAYGYT